This T cell receptor beta chain is drawn from a study of blood T cell repertoires in COVID-19. Across the study: Specimens from acute and convalescent COVID-19 originated in the United States, Italy and Spain. The cDNA or gDNA used as material had been derived from T cells, B-cell-depleted T cells, or PBMCs.

In the original processing: Cell counts per sample came from amplifying reference gene primers. The protocol was immunoSEQ multiplex PCR, while the TCRdb copy is restricted to in-frame clones and leaves out a portion. V, J and clone size reflect that table, while D and trimming were determined from the DNA. The data show 200,000 to 250,000 clones, 70% to 90% seen once. V lost 0 bases and J lost 6, with 12 bases in between. CDR1 is LNHNV and CDR2 is YYDKDF in the germline V gene (reference sequence). This CDR3 has 14 residues. The source is a human donor in a cohort sampled during active COVID-19. The chain carries TRBV15 and TRBJ2-7; possibly TRBD1 for D (6 bases). The sequencing sample was made of peripheral blood. The chain's CDR3 is CATSREQGVGEQYF. The CDR3 nucleotides are TGTGCCACCAGCAGAGAACAGGGCGTAGGCGAGCAGTACTTC.